Shown below are 28 T cell receptor beta chains from a single sample sequenced in a study of cytomegalovirus exposure and HLA in healthy donors. The PCR was carried out with 60 Vbeta primers and 13 Jbeta primers. Produced via immunoSEQ multiplex PCR; TCRdb's table is partial and in-frame only. The top ten hold 0.2% to 0.3% of the sample, which has about 240,000 clones, 70% to 90% seen once. The sample consisted of PBMCs. The receptors originated from a girl aged 2-10 years in good health and CMV-seronegative.

This clone was counted once. V and J are TRBV10-3 and TRBJ2-7; 9 nucleotides agree with TRBD1. Per germline, CDR1 ENHRY and CDR2 SYGVKD. The CDR3 loop spans 14 amino acids. V was clipped by 4 bases and J by 2 bases; unmatched bases: 3. The CDR3 loop reads CAISVGTGTYEQYF. The CDR3 bases are TGTGCCATCAGTGTTGGGACAGGGACCTACGAGCAGTACTTC.

The chain employs TRBV6-6 and TRBJ1-2, with D possibly matching TRBD1 (6 bases). V lost 4 bases and J 8 bases, leaving 17 bases between the germline ends. The CDR3 extends over 14 amino acids. The germline V gene encodes CDR1 MNHNY and CDR2 SVGAGI (reference sequence). CDR3 nucleotides: TGTGCCAGCAGTTCCGTGGGGGCAGCCCGGGGCTACACCTTC. Protein product: CASSSVGAARGYTF.

This chain uses TRBV5-1 with TRBJ2-6; D might be TRBD1 (5 bases). V lost 0 bases and J lost 4, with 20 bases in between. CDR1 and CDR2 from the germline V gene are SGHRS and YFSETQ. The CDR3 is 19 amino acids. The CDR3 loop reads CASSLGIGQRKSGANVLTF. CDR3 DNA: TGCGCCAGCAGCTTGGGAATAGGACAACGAAAGTCGGGGGCCAACGTCCTGACTTTC. Supplemented by reference TRBV5-1 and TRBJ2-6, the full variable domain reads KAGVTQTPRYLIKTRGQQVTLSCSPISGHRSVSWYQQTPGQGLQFLFEYFSETQRNKGNFPGRFSGRQFSNSRSEMNVSTLELGDSALYLCASSLGIGQRKSGANVLTFGAGSRLTVL.

This rearrangement joins TRBV5-6 to TRBJ1-5; 10 nucleotides line up with TRBD1. This CDR3 has 15 amino acids. V lost 2 bases to trimming and J lost 6 bases; unmatched junction nucleotides: 5. Germline CDR1 and CDR2: SGHDT and YYEEEE. The CDR3 is CASSFGTGVGQPQHF. The CDR3 coding sequence is TGTGCCAGCAGCTTTGGGACAGGGGTGGGTCAGCCCCAGCATTTT.

The J gene is TRBJ1-2, the V gene TRBV11-1; 8 nucleotides agree with TRBD1. Germline CDR1 is SGHAT and CDR2 is FQDESV (reference sequence). The trim removed 3 bases at V and 3 bases at J, leaving 6 bases unmatched. CDR3 length equals 15 residues. CDR3 amino acids: CASSLHRGMDYGYTF. The CDR3 DNA sequence: TGTGCCAGCAGCTTGCACAGGGGGATGGACTATGGCTACACCTTC.

This sequence joins TRBV6-1 and TRBJ1-2, with D perhaps TRBD1 (6 bases). The V end lost 5 bases, the J end lost 3 bases, and 10 bases lay between the germline ends. The CDR3 extends over 13 amino acids. The germline V gene encodes CDR1 MNHNS and CDR2 SASEGT. For the CDR3, the DNA is TGTGCCAGCAGTCCCTCAGGGGACTATGGCTACACCTTC. As protein: CASSPSGDYGYTF.

Only one count was recorded for this clone. This sequence joins TRBV29-1 and TRBJ2-7; tentatively, D is TRBD2 (7 bases). The CDR3 spans 13 residues. Per the germline V gene, CDR1 is SQVTM and CDR2 is ANQGSEA. Trimming cost V 7 bases and J 3 bases, with 16 bases left between them. CDR3 coding DNA: TGCAGCGCCCAAGGGGGGGGGCACTACGAGCAGTACTTC. Translating gives CSAQGGGHYEQYF.

The chain joins TRBV7-8 to TRBJ2-7; weak D call: TRBD1 (6 bases). The ends were cut back, 2 bases at V and 6 bases at J, with 14 bases in the middle. The CDR3 length is 14 residues. Germline V gene sequence: CDR1 SGHVS, CDR2 FQNEAQ. The chain's CDR3 is CASSLNGGGGEQYF. The CDR3 DNA sequence: TGTGCCAGCAGCTTAAACGGTGGGGGCGGCGAGCAGTACTTC.

V is TRBV4-1 and J is TRBJ2-3, with 9 nucleotides matching TRBD1. The CDR3 is 16 residues long. V lost 0 bases, J lost 6 bases, and 7 bases stayed unmatched. Looked up from germline, CDR1 is MGHRA and CDR2 is YSYEKL. CDR3 residues: CASSQDTGQGSDTQYF. The CDR3, as DNA: TGCGCCAGCAGCCAAGACACGGGACAGGGATCCGATACGCAGTATTTT.

J is TRBJ2-7 and V is TRBV21-1; the listed D gene, TRBD2, was not tested against the DNA. TRBV21-1 is recorded as a pseudogene. The CDR3 extends over 15 amino acids. DNA for the CDR3: TGTGCCAGCAGCAAACCCCTAGCGCGCGCCTACGAGCAGTACTTC. Translation gives CASSKPLARAYEQYF.

This chain uses TRBV30 with TRBJ1-1; D gene uncertain. Germline V gives CDR1 GTSNPN, CDR2 SVGIG (reference sequence). The CDR3 runs to 13 residues. Trimming removed 1 base from V and 4 bases from J, with 10 bases in between. In nucleotides, the CDR3 is TGTGCCTGGAGTGCCCAGGCAGCCACTGAAGCTTTCTTT. Residues: CAWSAQAATEAFF.

The table lists this clone with a few counts. The chain combines TRBV11-3 with TRBJ2-5; 8 bases map to TRBD1. Germline CDR1 and CDR2: SGHNT and YENEEA. The CDR3 spans 13 residues. The V segment lost 5 bases and the J segment 10 bases; nucleotides outside the gene matches: 9. CDR3 coding DNA: TGTGCCAGCAGCCAGGGGACAGGAAGGAACCAGTACTTC. It translates to CASSQGTGRNQYF.

The sample holds a few counts of this clone. The J gene is TRBJ1-1, the V gene TRBV2; D is possibly TRBD1 (6 bases). The CDR3 is made up of 13 amino acids. CDR1 is SNHLY, CDR2 FYNNEI, per germline. V was clipped by 5 bases and J by 7 bases, with 14 bases between them. CDR3 bases: TGTGCCAGCAGTCGGTCGGACAGACTTGAAGCTTTCTTT. It specifies CASSRSDRLEAFF.

The chain couples TRBV4-1 to TRBJ2-7, with 8 bases identical to TRBD1. J lost 6 bases, V lost 4 bases, and 5 bases had no gene match. Germline CDR1 and CDR2: MGHRA and YSYEKL. The CDR3 loop spans 13 amino acids. The CDR3 spells CASSLRQGPEQYF. The DNA of the CDR3 is TGCGCCAGCAGCCTACGACAGGGGCCCGAGCAGTACTTC.

The chain links TRBV7-9 to TRBJ1-5; possible D gene TRBD1, 6 bases. This CDR3 has 15 amino acids. CDR1 SEHNR and CDR2 FQNEAQ come from the germline V gene (reference sequence). V was pared by 2 bases and J by 4 bases, with 12 bases between. The CDR3 is CASSLSGGPNQPQHF. The DNA of the CDR3 is TGTGCCAGCAGCTTAAGTGGGGGCCCGAATCAGCCCCAGCATTTT. The variable domain in full, completed from reference TRBV7-9 and TRBJ1-5, reads DTGVSQNPRHKITKRGQNVTFRCDPISEHNRLYWYRQTLGQGPEFLTYFQNEAQLEKSRLLSDRFSAERPKGSFSTLEIQRTEQGDSAMYLCASSLSGGPNQPQHFGDGTRLSIL.

Here the CDR3 DNA reads TGCGCCAGCACTCTGAACACCGGGGAGCTGTTTTTT. This sequence encodes CASTLNTGELFF. The chain uses TRBV5-1 and TRBJ2-2; the D is unclear. CDR1 is SGHRS, CDR2 YFSETQ, per germline. This CDR3 region has 12 residues. Trimming removed 6 bases from V and 1 base from J, with 4 bases in between.

DNA of the CDR3: TGTGCCAGCACCTTAGACAGGCCGCGCGCTGAAGCTTTCTTT. It encodes CASTLDRPRAEAFF. The chain links TRBV28 to TRBJ1-1; TRBD1 is a possible D gene (6 bases). CDR1 is MDHEN and CDR2 is SYDVKM in the germline V gene. The length of the CDR3 is 14 residues. The germline V and J ends were trimmed by 7 bases and 6 bases, with 18 bases remaining between them.

The genes are TRBV4-1 and TRBJ2-7; TRBD1 might be the D (7 bases). V shed 0 bases and J shed 3 bases, with 18 bases lying between them. Germline V gives CDR1 MGHRA, CDR2 YSYEKL. The CDR3 covers 17 residues. The CDR3 protein is CASSQDLRAGGIYEQYF. CDR3 sequence (DNA): TGCGCCAGCAGCCAAGATCTTCGGGCAGGGGGGATCTACGAGCAGTACTTC.

The V and J genes are TRBV27 and TRBJ1-5, with 7 nucleotides matching TRBD1. The V gene end was trimmed by 4 bases and the J gene end by 0 bases; junction bases not matched to a gene: 6. Germline V gene sequence: CDR1 MNHEY, CDR2 SMNVEV (reference sequence). The CDR3 is made up of 16 amino acids. This chain's CDR3 is CASSSRQGYSNQPQHF. CDR3 DNA sequence: TGTGCCAGCAGTTCCCGACAGGGTTATAGCAATCAGCCCCAGCATTTT.

The chain carries TRBV6-4 and TRBJ1-2; D remains ambiguous. V was clipped by 6 bases and J by 1 base, with 15 bases between them. CDR3 length equals 15 residues. CDR1 and CDR2 (germline): MRHNA, SNTAGT. CDR3 amino acids: CASSPRPADNYGYTF. As DNA, the CDR3 is TGTGCCAGCAGCCCTCGGCCCGCGGATAACTATGGCTACACCTTC.

The chain is built from TRBV5-8 and TRBJ1-5, with 10 positions matching TRBD1. This CDR3 has 15 amino acids. J lost 7 bases, V lost 3 bases, and 7 bases had no gene match. The germline gives CDR1 SGHTS, CDR2 YDEGEE. This CDR3 reads CASSSGTGEGQPQHF. CDR3 DNA: TGTGCCAGCAGCTCCGGGACAGGGGAGGGACAGCCCCAGCATTTT.

The chain recombines TRBV7-6 with TRBJ2-1, with D unclear. The germline V gene has CDR1 SGHVS and CDR2 FNYEAQ. The V gene lost 1 base and the J gene lost 0 bases, with 13 bases spanning the gap. This CDR3 has 17 residues. Here the CDR3 reads CASSLEPRPSSYNEQFF. The CDR3 DNA sequence: TGTGCCAGCAGCTTAGAACCCCGCCCTAGCTCCTACAATGAGCAGTTCTTC.

The chain is built from TRBV30 and TRBJ1-1; weak D call: TRBD1 (5 bases). This CDR3 is built from 11 residues. Germline lookup yields CDR1 GTSNPN and CDR2 SVGIG (reference sequence). The V end lost 5 bases, the J end lost 2 bases, and 6 bases lay between the germline ends. CDR3 bases: TGTGCCTGGGACAGAAACACTGAAGCTTTCTTT. Translated: CAWDRNTEAFF. Combining the CDR3 with reference TRBV30 and TRBJ1-1 gives the whole variable domain SQTIHQWPATLVQPVGSPLSLECTVEGTSNPNLYWYRQAAGRGLQLLFYSVGIGQISSEVPQNLSASRPQDRQFILSSKKLLLSDSGFYLCAWDRNTEAFFGQGTRLTVV.

The rearrangement links TRBV7-9 to TRBJ2-7, with 7 bases identical to TRBD1. V trimming: 5 bases; J trimming: 4 bases; junction bases outside the gene matches: 8. The CDR3 contains 14 residues. The germline CDR1 and CDR2 sequences are SEHNR and FQNEAQ (reference sequence). The CDR3 sequence is CASSTPGQPYEQYF. The CDR3 coding sequence is TGTGCCAGCAGCACCCCGGGACAGCCTTACGAGCAGTACTTC.

The V and J genes are TRBV7-9 and TRBJ1-1; TRBD1 might be the D (5 bases). The germline V and J ends were trimmed by 3 bases and 0 bases, with 14 bases remaining between them. CDR1 is SEHNR and CDR2 is FQNEAQ in the germline V gene (reference sequence). The CDR3 sequence is 16 residues long. CDR3 in amino acids: CASSLPDGGVNTEAFF. Written as DNA, the CDR3 is TGTGCCAGCAGCTTGCCGGACGGGGGGGTGAACACTGAAGCTTTCTTT.

The V and J genes are TRBV29-1 and TRBJ1-1; no clear D. Germline CDR1 and CDR2: SQVTM and ANQGSEA. Trimming removed 4 bases from V and 4 bases from J, with 7 bases in between. The CDR3 runs to 11 residues. CDR3 amino acids: CSVGAGTEAFF. In DNA form, the CDR3 reads TGCAGCGTTGGGGCGGGCACTGAAGCTTTCTTT.

The chain carries TRBV5-4 and TRBJ1-2; perhaps TRBD1 as D (6 bases). CDR1 and CDR2 from the germline V gene are SGHNT and YYREEE (reference sequence). V was trimmed by 0 bases and J by 4 bases, leaving 16 bases between them. The CDR3 contains 16 residues. The CDR3 DNA is TGTGCCAGCAGCTTGGCAAGGGCAGGGGCGAGCTATGGCTACACCTTC. Its protein product is CASSLARAGASYGYTF.

V gene TRBV6-4 combines with J gene TRBJ1-1; 9 positions agree with TRBD1. CDR1 MRHNA and CDR2 SNTAGT come from the germline V gene. The CDR3 runs 14 residues. With V trimmed by 5 bases and J by 2 bases, 3 bases remained unmatched. The CDR3 here is CASSRTGVNTEAFF. CDR3 DNA sequence: TGTGCCAGCAGTAGGACAGGGGTAAACACTGAAGCTTTCTTT.